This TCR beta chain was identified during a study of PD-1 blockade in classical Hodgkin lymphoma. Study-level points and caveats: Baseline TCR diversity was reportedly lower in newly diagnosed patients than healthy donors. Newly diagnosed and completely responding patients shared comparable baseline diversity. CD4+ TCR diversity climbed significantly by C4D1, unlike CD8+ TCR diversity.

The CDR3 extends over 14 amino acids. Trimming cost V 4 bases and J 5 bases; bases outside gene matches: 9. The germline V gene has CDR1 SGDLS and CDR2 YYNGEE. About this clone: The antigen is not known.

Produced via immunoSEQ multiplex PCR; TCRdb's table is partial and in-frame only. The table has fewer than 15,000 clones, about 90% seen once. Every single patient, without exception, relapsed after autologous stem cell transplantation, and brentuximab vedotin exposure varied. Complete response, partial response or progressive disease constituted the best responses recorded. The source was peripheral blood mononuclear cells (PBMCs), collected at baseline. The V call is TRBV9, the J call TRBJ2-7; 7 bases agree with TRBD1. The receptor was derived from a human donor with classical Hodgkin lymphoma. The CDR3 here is CASSLQDRAHEQYF. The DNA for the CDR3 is TGTGCCAGCAGCCTCCAAGACAGGGCCCACGAGCAGTACTTC.